This TCR beta chain was observed in a study of blood T cell repertoires in COVID-19. For the study at large: Specimens from acute and convalescent COVID-19 originated in the United States, Italy and Spain. T cells, B-cell-depleted T cells, or PBMCs supplied cDNA or gDNA.

The CDR3 is 14 amino acids. The V and J ends lost 6 bases and 1 base respectively, with 12 bases between them. Germline V gene lookup returns CDR1 MDHEN and CDR2 SYDVKM. This clone was detected only once. Per the original data handling: Reference gene primer amplification in the assay estimated nucleated cell counts. Measured with immunoSEQ multiplex PCR; TCRdb has only the in-frame clones, and not every one. That table furnishes V, J and clone size, whereas the DNA furnished D and trimming. Among about 47,000 clones listed, under 85% were seen once. The sample taken for sequencing was peripheral blood. V and J are TRBV28 and TRBJ1-1; D possibly corresponds to TRBD1 (5 bases). The TCR comes from a man between 65 and 85 years old with active COVID-19. As DNA, the CDR3 is TGTGCCAGCAGCTCTGGGCAGGGGAACACTGAAGCTTTCTTT. This translates into CASSSGQGNTEAFF.